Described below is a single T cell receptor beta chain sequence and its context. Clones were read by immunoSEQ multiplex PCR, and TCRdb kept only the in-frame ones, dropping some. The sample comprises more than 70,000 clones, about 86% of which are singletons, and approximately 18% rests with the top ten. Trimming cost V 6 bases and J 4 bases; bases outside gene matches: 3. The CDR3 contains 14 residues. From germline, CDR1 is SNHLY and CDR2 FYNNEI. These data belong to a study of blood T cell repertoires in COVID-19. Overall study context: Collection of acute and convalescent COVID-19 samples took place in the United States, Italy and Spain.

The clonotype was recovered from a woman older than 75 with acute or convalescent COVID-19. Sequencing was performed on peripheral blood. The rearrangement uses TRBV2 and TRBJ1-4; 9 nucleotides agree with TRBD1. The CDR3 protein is CASRTGGGNEKLFF. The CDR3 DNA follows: TGTGCCAGCAGGACAGGGGGTGGTAATGAAAAACTGTTTTTT.